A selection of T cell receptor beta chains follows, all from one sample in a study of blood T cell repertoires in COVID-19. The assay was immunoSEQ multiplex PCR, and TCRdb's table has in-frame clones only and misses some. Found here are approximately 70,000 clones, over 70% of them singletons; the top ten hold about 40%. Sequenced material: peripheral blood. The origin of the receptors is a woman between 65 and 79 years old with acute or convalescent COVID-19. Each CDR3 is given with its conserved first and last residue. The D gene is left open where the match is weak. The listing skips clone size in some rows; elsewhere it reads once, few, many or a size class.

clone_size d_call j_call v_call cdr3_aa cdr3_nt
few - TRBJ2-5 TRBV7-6 CASSRDSTGGETQYF TGTGCCAGCAGCCGGGACTCTACTGGGGGAGAGACCCAGTACTTC
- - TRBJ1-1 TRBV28 CASSPRRQGKVEAFF TGTGCCAGCAGTCCTCGAAGGCAGGGAAAGGTTGAAGCTTTCTTT
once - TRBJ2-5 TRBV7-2 CASSLTGSQGETQYF TGTGCCAGCAGTCTCACAGGTAGCCAAGGGGAGACCCAGTACTTC
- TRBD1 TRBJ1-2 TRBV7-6 CASSLGGTGGTTF TGTGCCAGCAGCTTAGGGGGGACAGGGGGTACTACCTTC
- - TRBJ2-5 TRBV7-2 CASSLVGGAGETQYF TGTGCCAGCAGCTTAGTTGGAGGGGCCGGAGAGACCCAGTACTTC
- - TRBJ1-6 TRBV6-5 CASSLQGLDSPLHF TGTGCCAGCAGTCTACAGGGTTTAGATTCACCCCTCCACTTT
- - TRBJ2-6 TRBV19 CASSVQRSRASGANVLTF TGTGCCAGTAGTGTTCAGCGATCCAGGGCCTCTGGGGCCAACGTCCTGACTTTC
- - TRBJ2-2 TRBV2 CASSEGVGQDTGELFF TGTGCCAGCAGTGAAGGGGTGGGGCAGGACACCGGGGAGCTGTTTTTT
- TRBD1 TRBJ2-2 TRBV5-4 CASSPRDRAVGELFF TGTGCCAGCAGCCCCCGGGACAGGGCCGTCGGGGAGCTGTTTTTT
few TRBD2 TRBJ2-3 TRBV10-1 CASSDGLADTQYF TGCGCCAGCAGTGACGGACTAGCAGATACGCAGTATTTT
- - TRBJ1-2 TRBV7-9 CASSFQGAVGGYGYTF TGTGCCAGCAGCTTCCAAGGGGCCGTGGGCGGCTATGGCTACACCTTC
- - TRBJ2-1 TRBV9 CASSVEGSGSSSYNEQFF TGTGCCAGCAGCGTAGAGGGTAGCGGTTCTAGCTCCTACAATGAGCAGTTCTTC
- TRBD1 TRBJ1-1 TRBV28 CASTPSGGLLNTEAFF TGTGCCAGCACCCCTTCAGGGGGCTTGTTGAACACTGAAGCTTTCTTT
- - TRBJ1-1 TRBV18 CASSPRERNTEAFF TGTGCCAGCTCACCGAGGGAAAGGAACACTGAAGCTTTCTTT
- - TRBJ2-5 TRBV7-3 CASSPGGPGETQYF TGTGCCAGCAGCCCCGGAGGGCCGGGAGAGACCCAGTACTTC
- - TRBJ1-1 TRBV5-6 CASSSSVGRNTEAFF TGTGCCAGCAGCTCCTCGGTGGGCAGGAACACTGAAGCTTTCTTT
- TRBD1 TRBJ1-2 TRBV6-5 CASTRLDRAIYGYTF TGTGCCAGCACCCGATTGGACAGGGCAATCTATGGCTACACCTTC
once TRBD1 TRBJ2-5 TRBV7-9 CASSSWVGTGSQETQYF TGTGCCAGCAGCTCCTGGGTTGGGACAGGGTCGCAAGAGACCCAGTACTTC
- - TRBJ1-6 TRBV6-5 CASSYRQLKSPLHF TGTGCCAGCAGTTACCGACAGCTAAAATCACCCCTCCACTTT
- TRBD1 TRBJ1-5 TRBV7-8 CASSPWTGPSNQPQHF TGTGCCAGCAGCCCATGGACAGGACCTAGCAATCAGCCCCAGCATTTT
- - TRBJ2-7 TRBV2 CASIEGGRPWEQYF TGTGCCAGCATCGAGGGTGGGAGGCCCTGGGAGCAGTACTTC
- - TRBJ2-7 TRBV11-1 CASSLSGTFSYEQYF TGTGCCAGCAGCTTATCCGGGACATTCTCCTACGAGCAGTACTTC
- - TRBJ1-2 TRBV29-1 CSFWAHLYGYTF TGCAGCTTTTGGGCTCACCTGTATGGCTACACCTTC
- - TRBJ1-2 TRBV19 CASSPQYRDGYTF TGTGCCAGTAGTCCGCAATACAGGGATGGCTACACCTTC
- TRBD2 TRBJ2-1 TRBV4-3 CASSQDQAGGPFF TGCGCCAGCAGCCAAGATCAGGCGGGAGGGCCGTTCTTC
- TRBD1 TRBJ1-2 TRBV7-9 CASSLLGQTNYGYTF TGTGCCAGCAGCTTACTGGGACAGACTAACTATGGCTACACCTTC
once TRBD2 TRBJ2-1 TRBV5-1 CAPKGSGGALESISGEQFF TGCGCCCCCAAAGGCAGCGGGGGGGCCTTAGAATCCATTTCGGGTGAGCAGTTCTTC
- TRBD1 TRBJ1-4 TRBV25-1 CASSARQGANEKLFF TGTGCCAGCAGTGCGCGACAGGGGGCTAATGAAAAACTGTTTTTT
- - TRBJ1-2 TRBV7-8 CASSSGDEYGYTF TGTGCCAGCAGCTCAGGCGATGAGTATGGCTACACCTTC
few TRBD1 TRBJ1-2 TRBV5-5 CASSPGTGGYGYTF TGTGCCAGCAGTCCCGGGACAGGGGGCTATGGCTACACCTTC
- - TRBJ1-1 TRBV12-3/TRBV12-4 CASSLGPWEAFF TGTGCCAGCAGTTTAGGGCCGTGGGAAGCTTTCTTT
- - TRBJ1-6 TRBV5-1 CASSSGGRDSPLHF TGCGCCAGCAGCTCCGGTGGGCGGGATTCACCCCTCCACTTT
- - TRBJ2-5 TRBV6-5 CASSSTWETQYF TGTGCCAGCAGTTCGACTTGGGAGACCCAGTACTTC
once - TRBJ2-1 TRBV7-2 CASSSQGVNEQFF TGTGCCAGCAGCTCACAGGGTGTAAATGAGCAGTTCTTC
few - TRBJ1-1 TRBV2 CASTQAMNTEAFF TGTGCCAGCACCCAGGCGATGAACACTGAAGCTTTCTTT
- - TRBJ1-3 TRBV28 CASSLGGQVGNTIYF TGTGCCAGCAGTTTAGGTGGCCAGGTTGGAAACACCATATATTTT
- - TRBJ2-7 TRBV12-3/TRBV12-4 CASSLHAGEQYF TGTGCCAGCAGTTTACACGCCGGCGAGCAGTACTTC
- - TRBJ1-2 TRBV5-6 CASSLTVYGYTF TGTGCCAGCAGCCTGACAGTCTATGGCTACACCTTC
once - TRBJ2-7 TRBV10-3 CAINTQGAGEQYF TGTGCCATCAACACACAGGGAGCAGGCGAGCAGTACTTC
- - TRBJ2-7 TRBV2 CASSEGGVVREQYF TGTGCCAGCAGTGAAGGCGGGGTAGTTCGCGAGCAGTACTTC
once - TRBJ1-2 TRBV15 CATSSGRGGNYGYTF TGTGCCACCAGCAGTGGGAGGGGCGGGAACTATGGCTACACCTTC
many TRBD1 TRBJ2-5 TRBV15 CATSRDREETQYF TGTGCCACCAGCAGGGACAGGGAAGAGACCCAGTACTTC